These 11 T cell receptor beta chains were all obtained from the same sample, sequenced in a study of blood T cell repertoires in COVID-19. The protocol was immunoSEQ multiplex PCR, while the TCRdb copy is restricted to in-frame clones and leaves out a portion. The top ten clones hold 6.5% to 9% of a sample with tens of thousands of clones, around 86% of them seen once. Sample: peripheral blood. The receptor set was obtained from a man aged 55 to 70 with active COVID-19.

The chain uses TRBV9 and TRBJ2-1, with D unclear. CDR3 length equals 11 residues. With 0 bases removed from V and 7 bases from J, the gap between germline ends came to 2 bases. The V gene's germline CDR1 is SGDLS and CDR2 YYNGEE. The DNA of the CDR3 is TGTGCCAGCAGCGTAGCGAATGAGCAGTTCTTC. Amino acids: CASSVANEQFF.

The chain recombines TRBV30 with TRBJ1-5; D gene unclear. Germline assignment: CDR1 GTSNPN and CDR2 SVGIG (reference sequence). Trimming pared 2 bases from V and 4 bases from J, leaving 6 bases between. The CDR3 spans 12 residues. The CDR3 DNA reads as TGTGCCTGGAGTTCCCCTAATCAGCCCCAGCATTTT. It specifies CAWSSPNQPQHF.

The CDR3 DNA sequence: TGTGCCAGTAGTATGGGGGGGGCCTACGAGCAGTACTTC. It yields the protein CASSMGGAYEQYF. This chain connects TRBV19 to TRBJ2-7; 7 nucleotides match TRBD2. The germline V gene encodes CDR1 LNHDA and CDR2 SQIVND (reference sequence). This CDR3 is built from 13 residues. Trimming removed 3 bases from V and 2 bases from J; junction bases left unmatched: 1.

This clone showed up just once. The chain uses TRBV3-1 (or the pseudogene TRBV3-2) and TRBJ2-3; 7 bases align to TRBD2. Germline V gene sequence: CDR1 LGHDT, CDR2 YNNKEL (reference sequence). The J segment lost 0 bases and the V segment lost 7 bases, leaving 7 bases of the junction unmatched. CDR3 length: 15 residues. The CDR3 here is CASIASGASTDTQYF. For the CDR3, the DNA is TGTGCCAGCATCGCGAGCGGGGCTAGCACAGATACGCAGTATTTT.

The rearrangement links TRBV7-2 to TRBJ2-3; TRBD2 is a possible D gene (6 bases). The germline V gene has CDR1 SGHTA and CDR2 FQGNSA. There are 15 residues in the CDR3. V lost 5 bases and J lost 5, with 17 bases in between. CDR3 sequence: CASSPGGQGGDTQYF. CDR3 sequence (DNA): TGTGCCAGCAGCCCCGGGGGTCAGGGTGGAGATACGCAGTATTTT.

The chain joins TRBV27 to TRBJ1-5, with TRBD1 identical over 9 bases. The CDR3 totals 18 residues. The germline gives CDR1 MNHEY, CDR2 SMNVEV (reference sequence). The ends lost 5 bases at V and 9 bases at J; junction bases unmatched: 20. CDR3 region: CASSPLTGGPLGRWPQHF. CDR3 nucleotides: TGTGCCAGCAGTCCGCTGACAGGGGGACCTTTAGGGAGGTGGCCCCAGCATTTT.

The chain couples TRBV2 to TRBJ1-5; D call uncertain. Germline assignment: CDR1 SNHLY and CDR2 FYNNEI. The CDR3 contains 14 residues. The V end was cut by 4 bases, the J end by 4 bases, with 11 bases between. CDR3 DNA sequence: TGTGCCAGCAGTGCCGGGATCAGAAATCAGCCCCAGCATTTT. Its protein product is CASSAGIRNQPQHF.

The genes are TRBV11-3 and TRBJ2-3; possible D gene TRBD1, 6 bases. V was pared by 1 base and J by 4 bases, with 9 bases between. The CDR3 loop spans 14 amino acids. Looked up from germline, CDR1 is SGHNT and CDR2 is YENEEA. DNA of the CDR3: TGTGCCAGCAGCTTAGGAACAGGGTCAGATACGCAGTATTTT. It encodes CASSLGTGSDTQYF.

In DNA form, the CDR3 reads TGTGCCAGTAGTGGCCGGGACAGGGGGGAGTATGAGCAGTTCTTC. Translated: CASSGRDRGEYEQFF. The J gene is TRBJ2-1, the V gene TRBV19; TRBD1 aligns across 11 bases. The CDR3 extends over 15 amino acids. Germline V gene data show CDR1 as LNHDA and CDR2 as SQIVND (reference sequence). The trim removed 5 bases at V and 8 bases at J, leaving 8 bases unmatched.

This clone is termed medium-sized. This chain connects TRBV5-4 to TRBJ2-7, with D possibly matching TRBD1 (6 bases). Trimming took off 2 bases at V and 3 bases at J, with 15 bases between the two ends. From germline, CDR1 is SGHNT and CDR2 YYREEE (reference sequence). The CDR3 runs 15 residues. The CDR3 sequence is CASSFGDTEGYEQYF. In DNA, the CDR3 is TGTGCCAGCAGCTTTGGGGACACGGAAGGCTACGAGCAGTACTTC. Using reference TRBV5-4 and TRBJ2-7 for the parts outside the CDR3, the full variable domain is ETGVTQSPTHLIKTRGQQVTLRCSSQSGHNTVSWYQQALGQGPQFIFQYYREEENGRGNFPPRFSGLQFPNYSSELNVNALELDDSALYLCASSFGDTEGYEQYFGPGTRLTVT.

The J gene is TRBJ2-2, the V gene TRBV15, with D hard to call. CDR1 and CDR2 from the germline V gene are LNHNV and YYDKDF (reference sequence). This CDR3 has 12 residues. The germline V and J ends were trimmed by 2 bases and 5 bases, with 3 bases remaining between them. The CDR3 reads CATSRSTGELFF. CDR3 DNA sequence: TGTGCCACCAGCAGATCTACCGGGGAGCTGTTTTTT.